This TCR beta chain was found in a study of shared clonotypes between healthy human individuals. Study-wide background: Contributing individuals were two females and a few males aged 18 to 49.

Trimming pared 4 bases from V and 5 bases from J, leaving 15 bases between. This CDR3 comprises 14 residues. The germline CDR1 and CDR2 sequences are SQVTM and ANQGSEA. Naive CD8 cells, CD45RO-negative and positively selected for CCR7, excluded terminally differentiated effector memory CD45RA+ cells. Sequencing used immunoSEQ multiplex PCR; TCRdb keeps in-frame clones, though not all of them. The sample has approximately 1.9 million clones; around 95% are singletons. The source of this sequence is a man between 18 and 35 years old in good health. Some clones in this sample may be carry-over from other donors' samples. This chain links TRBV29-1 with TRBJ2-1, with D uncertain. The sample taken for sequencing was naive CD8+ T cells from PBMCs. The CDR3 nucleotides are TGCAGCGTTGTTAGGGCACTAAGACACAATGAGCAGTTCTTC. It translates to CSVVRALRHNEQFF.